These 3 T cell receptor beta chains share one sample of origin, sequenced in a study of T cell changes during pregnancy in multiple sclerosis. Measured with immunoSEQ multiplex PCR; TCRdb has only the in-frame clones, and not every one. This table holds about 45,000 clones, roughly nine tenths found once. Source: CD4+ T cells from peripheral blood mononuclear cells, taken in the first trimester of pregnancy. Source of these receptors: a female donor with multiple sclerosis, enrolled in a pregnancy study.

The CDR3 nucleotides are TGTGCCAGCAGTACAGGGGGCAAAGGCTATGGCTACACCTTC. This encodes CASSTGGKGYGYTF. The genes are TRBV28 and TRBJ1-2; 9 nucleotides line up with TRBD1. The CDR3 is 14 residues long. Trimming removed 5 bases from V and 4 bases from J; junction bases left unmatched: 5. From germline, CDR1 is MDHEN and CDR2 SYDVKM.

This rearrangement joins TRBV7-2 to TRBJ1-1, with D unresolved. With 3 bases removed from V and 1 base from J, the gap between germline ends came to 9 bases. The germline gives CDR1 SGHTA, CDR2 FQGNSA. This CDR3 is 14 amino acids long. CDR3 amino acids: CASSFLRGNTEAFF. As DNA, the CDR3 is TGTGCCAGCAGCTTCCTGCGCGGGAACACTGAAGCTTTCTTT. The full variable domain, its missing parts supplied by reference TRBV7-2 and TRBJ1-1, is GAGVSQSPSNKVTEKGKDVELRCDPISGHTALYWYRQSLGQGLEFLIYFQGNSAPDKSGLPSDRFSAERTGGSVSTLTIQRTQQEDSAVYLCASSFLRGNTEAFFGQGTRLTVV.

The chain recombines TRBV18 with TRBJ2-5, with D maybe TRBD1 (5 bases). Germline loops: CDR1 KGHSH, CDR2 LQKENI. V lost 6 bases, J lost 2 bases, and 13 bases lay in between. The CDR3 loop spans 14 amino acids. In DNA, the CDR3 is TGTGCCAGCTCTCCGACCAGGGCTCAAGAGACCCAGTACTTC. Its protein product is CASSPTRAQETQYF.